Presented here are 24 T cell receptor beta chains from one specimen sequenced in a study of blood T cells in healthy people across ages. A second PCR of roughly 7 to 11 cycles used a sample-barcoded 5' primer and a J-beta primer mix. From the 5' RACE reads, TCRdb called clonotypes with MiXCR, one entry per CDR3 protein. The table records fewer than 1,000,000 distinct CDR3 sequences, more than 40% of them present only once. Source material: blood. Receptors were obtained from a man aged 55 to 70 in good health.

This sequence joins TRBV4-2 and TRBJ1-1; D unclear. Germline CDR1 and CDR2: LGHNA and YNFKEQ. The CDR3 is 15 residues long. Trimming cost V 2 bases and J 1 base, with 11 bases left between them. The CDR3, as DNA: TGTGCCAGCAGCCAACTACTCGACAAGAACACTGAAGCTTTCTTT. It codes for CASSQLLDKNTEAFF.

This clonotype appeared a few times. The CDR3 loop is CASSTVQGTGSPLHF. The CDR3 DNA follows: TGTGCCAGCAGTACCGTACAGGGTACGGGATCACCCCTCCACTTT. V gene TRBV12-3 or TRBV12-4 combines with J gene TRBJ1-6; maybe TRBD1 (6 bases). Trimming took off 5 bases at V and 10 bases at J, with 18 bases between the two ends. The CDR3 consists of 15 residues.

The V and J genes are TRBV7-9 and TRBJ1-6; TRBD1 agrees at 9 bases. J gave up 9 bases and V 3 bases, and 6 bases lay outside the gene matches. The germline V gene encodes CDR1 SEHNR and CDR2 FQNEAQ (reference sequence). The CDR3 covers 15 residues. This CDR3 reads CASSLTGGSSSPLHF. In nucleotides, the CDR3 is TGTGCCAGCAGCTTGACAGGGGGTTCAAGTTCACCCCTCCACTTT.

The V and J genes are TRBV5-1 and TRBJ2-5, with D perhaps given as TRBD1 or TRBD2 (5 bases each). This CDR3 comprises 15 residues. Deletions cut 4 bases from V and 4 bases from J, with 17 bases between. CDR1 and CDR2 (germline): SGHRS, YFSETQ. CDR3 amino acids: CASSRRDRGRETQYF. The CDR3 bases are TGCGCCAGCAGCCGAAGGGACCGCGGAAGAGAGACCCAGTACTTC.

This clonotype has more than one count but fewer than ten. CDR3 residues: CASSLGFPGQGNSEQFF. DNA for the CDR3: TGCGCCAGCAGCTTGGGCTTCCCGGGACAGGGGAACAGTGAGCAGTTCTTC. The genes are TRBV5-1 and TRBJ2-1; TRBD1 matches at 10 bases. There are 17 residues in the CDR3. In germline, CDR1 is SGHRS, CDR2 YFSETQ. The V segment lost 0 bases and the J segment 9 bases; nucleotides outside the gene matches: 12.

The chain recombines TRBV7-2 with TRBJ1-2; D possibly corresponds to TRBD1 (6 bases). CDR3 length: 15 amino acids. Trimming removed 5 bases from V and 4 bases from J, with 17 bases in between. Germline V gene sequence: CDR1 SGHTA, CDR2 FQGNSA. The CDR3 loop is CASSPDPQGTYGYTF. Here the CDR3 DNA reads TGTGCCAGCAGCCCGGACCCACAGGGCACCTATGGCTACACCTTC.

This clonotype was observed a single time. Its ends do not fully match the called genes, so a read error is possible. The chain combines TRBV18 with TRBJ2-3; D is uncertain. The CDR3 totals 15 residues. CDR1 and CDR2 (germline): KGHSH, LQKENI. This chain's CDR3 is CASSPINLSTETQYF. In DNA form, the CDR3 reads TGTGCCAGCTCACCAATTAACCTCAGCACAGAGACGCAGTATTTT. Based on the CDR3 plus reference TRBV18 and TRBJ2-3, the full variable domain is NAGVMQNPRHLVRRRGQEARLRCSPMKGHSHVYWYRQLPEEGLKFMVYLQKENIIDESGMPKERFSAEFPKEGPSILRIQQVVRGDSAAYFCASSPINLSTETQYFGPGTRLTVL.

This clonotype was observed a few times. CDR3 in amino acids: CSAGPIRNYEQYF. The CDR3 region has the DNA TGCAGTGCTGGCCCAATACGGAACTACGAGCAGTACTTC. The V call is TRBV20-1, the J call TRBJ2-7; D unclear. CDR1 DFQATT and CDR2 SNEGSKA come from the germline V gene (reference sequence). CDR3 size: 13 residues. The ends were cut back, 5 bases at V and 3 bases at J, with 14 bases in the middle.

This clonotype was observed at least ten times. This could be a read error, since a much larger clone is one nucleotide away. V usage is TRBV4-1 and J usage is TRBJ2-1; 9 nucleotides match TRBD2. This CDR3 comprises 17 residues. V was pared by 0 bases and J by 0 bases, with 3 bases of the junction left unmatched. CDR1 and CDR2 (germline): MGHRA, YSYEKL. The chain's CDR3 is CASSQDLAGISYNEQFF. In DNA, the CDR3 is TGCGCCAGCAGCCAAGACCTAGCGGGGATCTCCTACAATGAGCAGTTCTTC.

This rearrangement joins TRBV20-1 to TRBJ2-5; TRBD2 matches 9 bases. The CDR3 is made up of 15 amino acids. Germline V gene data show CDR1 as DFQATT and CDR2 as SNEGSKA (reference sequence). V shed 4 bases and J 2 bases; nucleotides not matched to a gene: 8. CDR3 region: CSATGTSGRQETQYF. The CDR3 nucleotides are TGCAGTGCTACAGGAACTAGCGGGCGACAAGAGACCCAGTACTTC.

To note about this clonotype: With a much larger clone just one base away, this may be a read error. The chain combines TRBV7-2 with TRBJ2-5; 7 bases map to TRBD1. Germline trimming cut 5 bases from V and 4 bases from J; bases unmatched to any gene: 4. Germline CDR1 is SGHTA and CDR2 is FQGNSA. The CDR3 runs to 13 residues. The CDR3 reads CASSATGIETQYF. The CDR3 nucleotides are TGTGCCAGCAGCGCGACAGGGATAGAGACCCAGTACTTC. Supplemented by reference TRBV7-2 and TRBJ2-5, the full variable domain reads GAGVSQSPSNKVTEKGKDVELRCDPISGHTALYWYRQSLGQGLEFLIYFQGNSAPDKSGLPSDRFSAERTGGSVSTLTIQRTQQEDSAVYLCASSATGIETQYFGPGTRLLVL.

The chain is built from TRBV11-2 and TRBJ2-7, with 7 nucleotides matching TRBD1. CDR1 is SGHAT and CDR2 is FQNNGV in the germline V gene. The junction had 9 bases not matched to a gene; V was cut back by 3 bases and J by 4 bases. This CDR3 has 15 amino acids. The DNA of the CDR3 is TGTGCCAGCAGCTTTAACAGGGGTTCGAGTTACGAGCAGTACTTC. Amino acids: CASSFNRGSSYEQYF. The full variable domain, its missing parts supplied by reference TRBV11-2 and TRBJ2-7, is EAGVAQSPRYKIIEKRQSVAFWCNPISGHATLYWYQQILGQGPKLLIQFQNNGVVDDSQLPKDRFSAERLKGVDSTLKIQPAKLEDSAVYLCASSFNRGSSYEQYFGPGTRLTVT.

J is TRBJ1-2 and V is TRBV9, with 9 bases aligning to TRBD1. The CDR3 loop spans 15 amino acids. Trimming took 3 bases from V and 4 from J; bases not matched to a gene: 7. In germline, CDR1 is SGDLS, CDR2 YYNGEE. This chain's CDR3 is CASSGGQGLSYGYTF. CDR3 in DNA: TGTGCCAGCAGCGGGGGACAGGGATTATCCTATGGCTACACCTTC.

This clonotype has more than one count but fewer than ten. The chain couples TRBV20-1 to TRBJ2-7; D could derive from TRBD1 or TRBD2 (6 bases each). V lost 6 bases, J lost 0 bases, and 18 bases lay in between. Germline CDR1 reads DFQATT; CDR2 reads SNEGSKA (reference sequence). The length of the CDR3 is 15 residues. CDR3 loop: CSAKGGTRSSYEQYF. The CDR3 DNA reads TGCAGTGCCAAAGGGGGGACACGAAGCTCCTACGAGCAGTACTTC.

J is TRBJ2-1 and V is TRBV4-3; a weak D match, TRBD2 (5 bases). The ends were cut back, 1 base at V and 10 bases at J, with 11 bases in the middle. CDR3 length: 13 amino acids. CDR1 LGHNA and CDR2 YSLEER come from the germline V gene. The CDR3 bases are TGCGCCAGCAGCCAAGTCCCGGGGTACGAGCAGTTCTTC. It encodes CASSQVPGYEQFF.

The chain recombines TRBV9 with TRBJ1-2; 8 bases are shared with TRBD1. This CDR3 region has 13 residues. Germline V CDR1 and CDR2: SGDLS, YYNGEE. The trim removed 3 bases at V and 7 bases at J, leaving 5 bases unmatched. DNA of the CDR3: TGTGCCAGCAGCGATCCACAGGGGGGTGGCTACACCTTC. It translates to CASSDPQGGGYTF.

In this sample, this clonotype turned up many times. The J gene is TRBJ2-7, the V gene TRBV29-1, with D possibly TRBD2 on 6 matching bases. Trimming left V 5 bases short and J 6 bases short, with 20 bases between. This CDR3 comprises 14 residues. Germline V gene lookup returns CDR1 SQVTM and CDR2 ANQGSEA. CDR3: CSVQAGTPAGEQYF. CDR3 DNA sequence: TGCAGCGTTCAGGCCGGGACTCCAGCGGGCGAGCAGTACTTC.

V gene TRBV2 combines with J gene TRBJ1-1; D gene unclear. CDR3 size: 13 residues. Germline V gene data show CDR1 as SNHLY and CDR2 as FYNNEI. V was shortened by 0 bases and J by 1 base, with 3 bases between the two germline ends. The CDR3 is CASSEAQNTEAFF. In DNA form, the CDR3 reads TGTGCCAGCAGTGAAGCGCAGAACACTGAAGCTTTCTTT.

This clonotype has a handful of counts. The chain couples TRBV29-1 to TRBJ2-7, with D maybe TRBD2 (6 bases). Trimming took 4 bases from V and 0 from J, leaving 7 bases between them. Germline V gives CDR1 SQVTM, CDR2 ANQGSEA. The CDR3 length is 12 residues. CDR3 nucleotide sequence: TGCAGCGTTGGGACTACCTCCTACGAGCAGTACTTC. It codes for CSVGTTSYEQYF.

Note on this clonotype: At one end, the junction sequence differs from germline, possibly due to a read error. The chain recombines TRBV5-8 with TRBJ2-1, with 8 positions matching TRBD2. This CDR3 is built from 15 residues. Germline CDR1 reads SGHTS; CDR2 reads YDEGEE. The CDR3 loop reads CASSLAGLAYSEQFF. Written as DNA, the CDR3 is TGTGCCAGCAGCTTGGCCGGACTAGCCTACAGTGAGCAGTTCTTC.

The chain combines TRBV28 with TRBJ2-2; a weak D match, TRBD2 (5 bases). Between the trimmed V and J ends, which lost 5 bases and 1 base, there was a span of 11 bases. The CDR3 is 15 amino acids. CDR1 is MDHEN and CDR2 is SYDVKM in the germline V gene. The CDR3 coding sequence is TGTGCCAGCAGTATCAGCGGTCTGAACACCGGGGAGCTGTTTTTT. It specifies CASSISGLNTGELFF.

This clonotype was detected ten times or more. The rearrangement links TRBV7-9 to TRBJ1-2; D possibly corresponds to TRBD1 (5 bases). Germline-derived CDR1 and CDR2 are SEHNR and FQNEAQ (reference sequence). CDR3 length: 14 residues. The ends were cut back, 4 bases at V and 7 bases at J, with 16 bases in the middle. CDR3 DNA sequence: TGTGCCAGCAGCTCAAACCAGGGTTATTCTGGCTACACCTTC. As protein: CASSSNQGYSGYTF.

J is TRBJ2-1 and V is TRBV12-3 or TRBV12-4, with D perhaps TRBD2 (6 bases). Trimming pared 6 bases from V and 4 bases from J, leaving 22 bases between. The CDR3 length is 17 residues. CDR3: CASSHSGGGWVYNEQFF. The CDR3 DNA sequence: TGTGCCAGCAGCCATTCCGGTGGGGGGTGGGTATACAATGAGCAGTTCTTC.

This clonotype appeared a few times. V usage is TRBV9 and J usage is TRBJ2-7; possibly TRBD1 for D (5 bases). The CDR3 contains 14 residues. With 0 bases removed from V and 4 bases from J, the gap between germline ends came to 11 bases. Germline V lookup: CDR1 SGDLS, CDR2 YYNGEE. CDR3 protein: CASSVEAGRYEQYF. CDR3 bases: TGTGCCAGCAGCGTAGAGGCAGGGCGGTACGAGCAGTACTTC.